This entry features one T cell receptor (beta chain) sequence. CDR3 length: 15 amino acids. CDR1 is SGHRS, CDR2 YFSETQ, per germline. Trimming removed 6 bases from V and 3 bases from J; junction bases left unmatched: 8. Method: immunoSEQ multiplex PCR; TCRdb's copy keeps in-frame clones and lacks some. The sample includes over 45,000 clones, almost 95% of them seen just once. The data were taken from a study of T cell changes during pregnancy in multiple sclerosis. The chain carries TRBV5-1 and TRBJ2-7; 11 bases agree with TRBD2. The sample in question was CD4+ T cells from peripheral blood mononuclear cells, obtained in the second trimester of pregnancy. The source of this sequence is a female donor in good health, enrolled as a control in a pregnancy study. CDR3 sequence reads: CASTLTSGELYEQYF. CDR3 bases: TGCGCCAGCACCCTGACTAGCGGGGAACTCTACGAGCAGTACTTC.